The rows below give T cell receptor beta chains drawn from one sample of a study of T cell repertoires in cytomegalovirus infection. TCRdb fed the reads into MiXCR, producing one record per CDR3 protein. Seen here are 290,000 or so distinct CDR3 sequences, around 25% observed once, and the top ten hold about 15%. The sequencing input was PBMCs. These receptors were collected from a human donor in good health (CMV status not recorded). Some clones in this sample may be carry-over from other donors' samples. CDR3s include the opening cysteine and the closing phenylalanine or tryptophan. A D gene is named only where the DNA matches it firmly. Clone size is shown for a subset of rows, as once, few, many or a class of expanded clone.

D: NA; size: many; J: TRBJ2-1; V: TRBV7-2; DNA: TGTGCCAGCAGCTCCAGCCGGGGCCGGGGAAATGAGCAGTTCTTC; CDR3: CASSSSRGRGNEQFF
D: TRBD1; size: NA; J: TRBJ2-5; V: TRBV20-1; DNA: TGCAGTGCCCCTAGGGGGACAGAACAAGAGACCCAGTACTTC; CDR3: CSAPRGTEQETQYF
D: NA; size: many; J: TRBJ1-6; V: TRBV7-2; DNA: TGTGCCAGCAGCTTATTTGGGGTTGATAATTCACCCCTCCACTTT; CDR3: CASSLFGVDNSPLHF
D: TRBD2; size: NA; J: TRBJ2-7; V: TRBV5-4; DNA: TGTGCCAGCAGCCAGTTTAGCGGGAGCTCCTACGAGCAGTACTTC; CDR3: CASSQFSGSSYEQYF
D: NA; size: few; J: TRBJ1-1; V: TRBV28; DNA: TGTGCCAGCACTCTGGGTCTCGGGGGGAGGACTGAAGCTTTCTTT; CDR3: CASTLGLGGRTEAFF
D: NA; size: NA; J: TRBJ2-4; V: TRBV24-1; DNA: TGTGCCACCAGTGATTTCGTGGGGGGCATTCAGTACTTC; CDR3: CATSDFVGGIQYF
D: TRBD2; size: many; J: TRBJ2-1; V: TRBV7-6; DNA: TGTGCCAGCAGCTTAAGGTCTAGCGGCCGATTCTCCTACAATGAGCAGTTCTTC; CDR3: CASSLRSSGRFSYNEQFF
D: NA; size: many; J: TRBJ1-6; V: TRBV7-2; DNA: TGTGCCAGCAGCCCCTCGGTACAGAACTATTCACCCCTCCACTTT; CDR3: CASSPSVQNYSPLHF
D: NA; size: few; J: TRBJ2-1; V: TRBV7-3; DNA: TGTGCCAGCAGCTCCTCCGGCAATGAGCAGTTCTTC; CDR3: CASSSSGNEQFF
D: NA; size: many; J: TRBJ2-1; V: TRBV7-2; DNA: TGTGCCAGCAGCTTAGGGCTTGCTTACAATGAGCAGTTCTTC; CDR3: CASSLGLAYNEQFF
D: TRBD2; size: few; J: TRBJ2-7; V: TRBV12-3/TRBV12-4; DNA: TGTGCCAGCAGTTTAGGTTCTAGCGGGAGGATGCAGTACTTC; CDR3: CASSLGSSGRMQYF
D: NA; size: few; J: TRBJ1-6; V: TRBV28; DNA: TGTGCCAGCAGTTTTGGTTCCCTGGGAAATTCACCCCTCCACTTT; CDR3: CASSFGSLGNSPLHF
D: NA; size: many; J: TRBJ1-3; V: TRBV6-2/TRBV6-3; DNA: TGTGCCAGCAGCACCGGACGGATCTCTGGAAACACCATATATTTT; CDR3: CASSTGRISGNTIYF
D: NA; size: NA; J: TRBJ2-1; V: TRBV6-4; DNA: TGTGCCAGCAGTGACGATTGGGGTCCCCAGTTCTTC; CDR3: CASSDDWGPQFF
D: TRBD1; size: few; J: TRBJ1-5; V: TRBV27; DNA: TGTGCCAGCAGCCCACGAGGGGGGACAGGGGGCGCGGATCAGCCCCAGCATTTT; CDR3: CASSPRGGTGGADQPQHF
D: TRBD1; size: NA; J: TRBJ2-3; V: TRBV5-1; DNA: TGCGCCAGCAGCTTGGAACCCCCGACAGGGGCGCAGTATTTT; CDR3: CASSLEPPTGAQYF
D: TRBD1; size: NA; J: TRBJ2-1; V: TRBV5-1; DNA: TGCGCCAGCAGCTCCGAGACAGGGAGCTCCTACAATGAGCAGTTCTTC; CDR3: CASSSETGSSYNEQFF